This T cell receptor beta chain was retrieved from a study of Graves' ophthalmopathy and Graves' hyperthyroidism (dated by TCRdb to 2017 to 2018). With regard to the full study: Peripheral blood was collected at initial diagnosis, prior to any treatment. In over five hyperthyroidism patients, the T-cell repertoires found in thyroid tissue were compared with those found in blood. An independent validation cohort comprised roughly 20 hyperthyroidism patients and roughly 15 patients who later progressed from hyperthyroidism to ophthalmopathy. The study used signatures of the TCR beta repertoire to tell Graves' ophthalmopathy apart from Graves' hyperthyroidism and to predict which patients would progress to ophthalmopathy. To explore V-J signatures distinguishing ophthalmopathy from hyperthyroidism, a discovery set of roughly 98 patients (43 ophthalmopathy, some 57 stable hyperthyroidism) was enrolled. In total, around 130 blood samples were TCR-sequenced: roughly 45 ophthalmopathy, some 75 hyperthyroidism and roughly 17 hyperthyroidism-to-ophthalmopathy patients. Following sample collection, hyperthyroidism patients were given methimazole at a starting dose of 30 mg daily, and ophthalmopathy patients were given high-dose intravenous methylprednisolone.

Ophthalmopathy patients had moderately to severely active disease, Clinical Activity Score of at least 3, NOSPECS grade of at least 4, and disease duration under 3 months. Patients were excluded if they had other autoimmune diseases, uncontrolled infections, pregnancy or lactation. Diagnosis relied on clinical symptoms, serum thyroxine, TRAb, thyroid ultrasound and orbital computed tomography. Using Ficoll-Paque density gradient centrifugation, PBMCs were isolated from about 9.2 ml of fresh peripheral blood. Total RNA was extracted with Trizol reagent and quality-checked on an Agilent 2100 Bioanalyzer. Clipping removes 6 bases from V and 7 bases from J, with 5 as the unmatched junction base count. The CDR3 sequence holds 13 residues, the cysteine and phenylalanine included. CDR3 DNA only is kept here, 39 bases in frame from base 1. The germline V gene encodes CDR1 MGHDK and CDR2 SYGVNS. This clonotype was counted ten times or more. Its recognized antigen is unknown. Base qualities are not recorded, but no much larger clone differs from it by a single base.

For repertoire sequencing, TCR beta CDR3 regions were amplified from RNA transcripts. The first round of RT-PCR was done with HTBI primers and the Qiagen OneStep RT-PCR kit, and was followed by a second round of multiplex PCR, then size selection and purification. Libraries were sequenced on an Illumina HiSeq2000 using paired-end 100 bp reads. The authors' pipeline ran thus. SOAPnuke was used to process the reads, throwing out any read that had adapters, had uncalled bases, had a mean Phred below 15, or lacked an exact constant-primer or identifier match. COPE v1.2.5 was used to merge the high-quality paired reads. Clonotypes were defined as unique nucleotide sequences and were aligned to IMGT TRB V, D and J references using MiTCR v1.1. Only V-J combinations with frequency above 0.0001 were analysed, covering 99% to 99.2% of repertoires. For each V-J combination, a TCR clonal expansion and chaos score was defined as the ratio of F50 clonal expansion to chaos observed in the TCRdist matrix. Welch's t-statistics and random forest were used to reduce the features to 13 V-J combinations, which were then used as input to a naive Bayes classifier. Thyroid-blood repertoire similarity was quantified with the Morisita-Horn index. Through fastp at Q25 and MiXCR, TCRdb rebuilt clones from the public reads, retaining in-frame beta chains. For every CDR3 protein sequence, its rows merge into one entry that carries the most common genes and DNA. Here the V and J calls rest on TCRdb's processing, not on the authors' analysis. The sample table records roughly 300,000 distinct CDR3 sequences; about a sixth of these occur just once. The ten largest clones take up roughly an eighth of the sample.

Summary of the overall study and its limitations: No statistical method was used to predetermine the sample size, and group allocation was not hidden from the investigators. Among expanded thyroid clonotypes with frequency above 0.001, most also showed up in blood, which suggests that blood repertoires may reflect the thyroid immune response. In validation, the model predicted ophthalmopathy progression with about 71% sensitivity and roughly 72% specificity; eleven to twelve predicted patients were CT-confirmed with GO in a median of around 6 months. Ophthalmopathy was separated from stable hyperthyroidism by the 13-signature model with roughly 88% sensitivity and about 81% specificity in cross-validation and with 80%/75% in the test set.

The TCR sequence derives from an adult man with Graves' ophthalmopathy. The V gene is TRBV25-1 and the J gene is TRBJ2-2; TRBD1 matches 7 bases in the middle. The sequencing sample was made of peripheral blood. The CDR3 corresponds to CASSDRAHGELFF. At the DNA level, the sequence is TGTGCCAGCAGCGACAGGGCCCACGGGGAGCTGTTTTTT. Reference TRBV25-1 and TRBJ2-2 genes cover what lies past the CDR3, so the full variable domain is EADIYQTPRYLVIGTGKKITLECSQTMGHDKMYWYQQDPGMELHLIHYSYGVNSTEKGDLSSESTVSRIRTEHFPLTLESARPSHTSQYLCASSDRAHGELFFGEGSRLTVL.